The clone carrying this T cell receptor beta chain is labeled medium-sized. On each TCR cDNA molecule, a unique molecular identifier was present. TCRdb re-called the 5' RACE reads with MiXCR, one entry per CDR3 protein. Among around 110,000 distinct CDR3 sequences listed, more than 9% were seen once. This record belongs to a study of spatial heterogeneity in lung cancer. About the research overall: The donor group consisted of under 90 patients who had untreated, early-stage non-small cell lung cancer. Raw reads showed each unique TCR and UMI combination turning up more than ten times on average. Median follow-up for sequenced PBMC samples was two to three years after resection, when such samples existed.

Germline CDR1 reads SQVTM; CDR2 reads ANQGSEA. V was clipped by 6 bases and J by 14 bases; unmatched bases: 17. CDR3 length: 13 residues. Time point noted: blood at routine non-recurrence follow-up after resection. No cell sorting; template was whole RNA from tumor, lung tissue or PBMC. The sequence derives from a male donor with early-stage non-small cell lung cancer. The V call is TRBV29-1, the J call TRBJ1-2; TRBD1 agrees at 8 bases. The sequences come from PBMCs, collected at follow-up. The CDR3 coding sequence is TGCAGCGTGGATCCCGGGACAGGTCCCCAGAAAACCTTC. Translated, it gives CSVDPGTGPQKTF. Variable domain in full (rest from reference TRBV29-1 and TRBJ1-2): SAVISQKPSRDICQRGTSLTIQCQVDSQVTMMFWYRQQPGQSLTLIATANQGSEATYESGFVIDKFPISRPNLTFSTLTVSNMSPEDSSIYLCSVDPGTGPQKTFGSGTRLTVV.